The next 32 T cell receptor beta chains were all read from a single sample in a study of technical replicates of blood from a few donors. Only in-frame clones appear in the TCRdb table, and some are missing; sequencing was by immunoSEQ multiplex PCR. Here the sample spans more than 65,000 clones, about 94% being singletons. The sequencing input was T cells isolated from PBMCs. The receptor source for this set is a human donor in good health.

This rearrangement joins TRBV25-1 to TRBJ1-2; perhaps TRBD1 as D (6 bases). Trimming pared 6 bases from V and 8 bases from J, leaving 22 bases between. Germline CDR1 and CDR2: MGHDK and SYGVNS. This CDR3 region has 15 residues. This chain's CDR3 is CASSRDTRNGGGYTF. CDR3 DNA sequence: TGTGCCAGCAGCCGGGACACTAGAAACGGCGGAGGCTACACCTTC.

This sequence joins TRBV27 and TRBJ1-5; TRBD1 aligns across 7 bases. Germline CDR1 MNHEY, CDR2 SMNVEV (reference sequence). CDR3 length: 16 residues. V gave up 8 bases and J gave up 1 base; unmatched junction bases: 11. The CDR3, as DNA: TGTGCCAGCCAGAGGACAGGACAAGGAAGCAATCAGCCCCAGCATTTT. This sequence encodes CASQRTGQGSNQPQHF.

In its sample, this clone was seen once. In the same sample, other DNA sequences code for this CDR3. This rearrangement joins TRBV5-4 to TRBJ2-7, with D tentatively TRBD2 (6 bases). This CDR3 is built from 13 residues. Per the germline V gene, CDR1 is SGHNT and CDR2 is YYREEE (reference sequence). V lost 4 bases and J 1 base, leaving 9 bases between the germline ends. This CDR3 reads CASSPGVSYEQYF. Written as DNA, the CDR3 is TGTGCCAGCAGCCCGGGAGTTTCCTACGAGCAGTACTTC.

CDR3 sequence (DNA): TGTGCCAGCAGCCAAGATCTTCTCTCCTCTGGAAACACCATATATTTT. Protein sequence: CASSQDLLSSGNTIYF. The chain employs TRBV4-2 and TRBJ1-3, with D hard to call. Trimming took 0 bases from V and 0 from J, leaving 9 bases between them. The CDR3 is made up of 16 amino acids. CDR1 and CDR2 (germline): LGHNA, YNFKEQ.

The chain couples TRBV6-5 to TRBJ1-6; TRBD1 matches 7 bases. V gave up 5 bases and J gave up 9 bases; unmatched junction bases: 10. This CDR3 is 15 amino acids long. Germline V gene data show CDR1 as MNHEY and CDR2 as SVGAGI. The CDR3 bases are TGTGCCAGCAGTCTGGGACAGATAAGAATTTCACCCCTCCACTTT. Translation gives CASSLGQIRISPLHF.

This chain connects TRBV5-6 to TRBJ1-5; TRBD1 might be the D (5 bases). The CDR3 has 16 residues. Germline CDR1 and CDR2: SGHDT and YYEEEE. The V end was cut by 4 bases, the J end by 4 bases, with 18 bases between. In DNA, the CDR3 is TGTGCCAGCAGCCAAAGACAGCAGAGATCTAATCAGCCCCAGCATTTT. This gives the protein CASSQRQQRSNQPQHF.

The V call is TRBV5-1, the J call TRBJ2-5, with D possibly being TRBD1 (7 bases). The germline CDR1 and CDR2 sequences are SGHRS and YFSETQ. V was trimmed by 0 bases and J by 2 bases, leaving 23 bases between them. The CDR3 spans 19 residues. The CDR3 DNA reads TGCGCCAGCAGCTTGGCTACGGGCAGGGGGGTTGAGGAACAAGAGACCCAGTACTTC. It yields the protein CASSLATGRGVEEQETQYF.

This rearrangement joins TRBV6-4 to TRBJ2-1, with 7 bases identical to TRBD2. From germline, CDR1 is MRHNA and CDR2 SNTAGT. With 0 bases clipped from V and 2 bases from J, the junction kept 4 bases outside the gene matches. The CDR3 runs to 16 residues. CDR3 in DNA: TGTGCCAGCAGTGACTCGGGGGGGACTCCCTACAATGAGCAGTTCTTC. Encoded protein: CASSDSGGTPYNEQFF.

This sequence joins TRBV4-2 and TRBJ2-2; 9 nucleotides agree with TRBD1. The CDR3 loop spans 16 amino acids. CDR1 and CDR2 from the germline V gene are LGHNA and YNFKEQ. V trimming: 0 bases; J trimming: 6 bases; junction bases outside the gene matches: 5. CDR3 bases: TGTGCCAGCAGCCAAGAGTGGGGACAGGGCCCCGGGGAGCTGTTTTTT. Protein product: CASSQEWGQGPGELFF.

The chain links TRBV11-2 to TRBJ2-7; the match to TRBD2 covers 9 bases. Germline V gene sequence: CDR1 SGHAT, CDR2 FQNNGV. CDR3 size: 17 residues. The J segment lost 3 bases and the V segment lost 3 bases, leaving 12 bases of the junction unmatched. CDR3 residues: CASSFLTWRRGGYEQYF. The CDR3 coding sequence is TGTGCCAGCAGCTTCTTAACTTGGAGGCGGGGGGGCTACGAGCAGTACTTC.

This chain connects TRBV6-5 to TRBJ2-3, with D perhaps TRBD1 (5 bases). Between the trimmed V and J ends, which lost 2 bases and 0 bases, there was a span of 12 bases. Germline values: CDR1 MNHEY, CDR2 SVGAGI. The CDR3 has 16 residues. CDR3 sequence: CASSYVGVGSTDTQYF. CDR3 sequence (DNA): TGTGCCAGCAGTTACGTAGGGGTGGGAAGCACAGATACGCAGTATTTT.

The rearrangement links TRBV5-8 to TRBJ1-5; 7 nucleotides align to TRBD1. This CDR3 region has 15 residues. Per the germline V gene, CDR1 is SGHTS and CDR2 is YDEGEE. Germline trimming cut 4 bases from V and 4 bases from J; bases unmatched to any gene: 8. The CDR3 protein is CASSVVWDSNQPQHF. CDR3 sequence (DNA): TGTGCCAGCAGCGTGGTATGGGACAGTAATCAGCCCCAGCATTTT.

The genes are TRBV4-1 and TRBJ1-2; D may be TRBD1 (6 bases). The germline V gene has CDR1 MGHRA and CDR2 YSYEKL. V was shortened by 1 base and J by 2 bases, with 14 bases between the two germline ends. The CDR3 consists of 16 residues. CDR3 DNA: TGCGCCAGCAGCCAAGGACCAGGACAGCCAAACTATGGCTACACCTTC. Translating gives CASSQGPGQPNYGYTF.

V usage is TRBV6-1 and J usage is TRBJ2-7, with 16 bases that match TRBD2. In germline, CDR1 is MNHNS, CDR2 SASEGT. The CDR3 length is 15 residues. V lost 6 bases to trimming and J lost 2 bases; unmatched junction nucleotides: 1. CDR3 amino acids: CASRGLAGGPYEQYF. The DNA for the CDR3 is TGTGCCAGCAGGGGACTAGCGGGAGGGCCCTACGAGCAGTACTTC.

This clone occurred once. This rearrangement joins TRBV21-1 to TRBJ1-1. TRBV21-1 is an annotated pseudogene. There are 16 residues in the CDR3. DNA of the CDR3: TGTGCCAGCAGCAAAGGACGCGGGGGCGCCTACTTTGAAGCTTTCTTT. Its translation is CASSKGRGGAYFEAFF.

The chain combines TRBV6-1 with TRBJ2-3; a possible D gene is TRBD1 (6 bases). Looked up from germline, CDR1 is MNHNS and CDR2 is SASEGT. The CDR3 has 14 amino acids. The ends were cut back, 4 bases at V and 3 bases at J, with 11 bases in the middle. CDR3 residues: CASSVLQGTDTQYF. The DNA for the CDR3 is TGTGCCAGCAGTGTGTTGCAGGGGACAGATACGCAGTATTTT.

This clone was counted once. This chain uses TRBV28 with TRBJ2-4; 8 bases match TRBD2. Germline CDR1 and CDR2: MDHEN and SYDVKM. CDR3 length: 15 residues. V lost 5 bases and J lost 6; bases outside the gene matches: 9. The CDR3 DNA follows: TGTGCCAGCAGTCCACAGATAGCGGGAACAAACATTCAGTACTTC. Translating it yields CASSPQIAGTNIQYF.

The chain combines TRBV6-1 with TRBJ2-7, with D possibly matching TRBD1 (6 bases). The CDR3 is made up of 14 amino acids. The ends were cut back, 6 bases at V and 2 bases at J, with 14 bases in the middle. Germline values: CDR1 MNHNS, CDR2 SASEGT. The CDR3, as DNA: TGTGCCAGCAGGGGCTACAGGGACCCCTACGAGCAGTACTTC. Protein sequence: CASRGYRDPYEQYF.

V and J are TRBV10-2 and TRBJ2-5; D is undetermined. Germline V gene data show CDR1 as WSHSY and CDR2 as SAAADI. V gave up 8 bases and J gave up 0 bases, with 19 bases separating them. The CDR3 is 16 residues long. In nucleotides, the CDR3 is TGCGCCAGCCGATCTTATCTCGACTGGTACCAAGAGACCCAGTACTTC. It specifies CASRSYLDWYQETQYF.

CDR3 in DNA: TGTGCCAGCAGTCACCGGGCGGGCAACACTGAAGCTTTCTTT. This sequence encodes CASSHRAGNTEAFF. The V call is TRBV27, the J call TRBJ1-1; no clear D gene. This CDR3 spans 14 amino acids. The germline V gene has CDR1 MNHEY and CDR2 SMNVEV (reference sequence). V was clipped by 5 bases and J by 2 bases, with 12 bases between them.

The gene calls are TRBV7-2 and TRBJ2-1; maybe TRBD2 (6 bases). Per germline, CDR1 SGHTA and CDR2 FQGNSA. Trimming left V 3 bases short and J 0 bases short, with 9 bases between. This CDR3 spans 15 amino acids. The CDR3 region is CASSFSGSSYNEQFF. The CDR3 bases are TGTGCCAGCAGCTTTAGCGGAAGCTCCTACAATGAGCAGTTCTTC. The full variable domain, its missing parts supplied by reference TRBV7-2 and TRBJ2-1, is GAGVSQSPSNKVTEKGKDVELRCDPISGHTALYWYRQSLGQGLEFLIYFQGNSAPDKSGLPSDRFSAERTGGSVSTLTIQRTQQEDSAVYLCASSFSGSSYNEQFFGPGTRLTVL.

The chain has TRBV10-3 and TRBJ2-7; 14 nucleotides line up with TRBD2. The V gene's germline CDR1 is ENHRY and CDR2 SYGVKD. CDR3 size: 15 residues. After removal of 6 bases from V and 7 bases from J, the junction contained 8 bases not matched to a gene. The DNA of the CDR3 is TGTGCCATCAGGAGGGGACTAGCGGGAGTCAGTGAGCAGTACTTC. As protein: CAIRRGLAGVSEQYF.

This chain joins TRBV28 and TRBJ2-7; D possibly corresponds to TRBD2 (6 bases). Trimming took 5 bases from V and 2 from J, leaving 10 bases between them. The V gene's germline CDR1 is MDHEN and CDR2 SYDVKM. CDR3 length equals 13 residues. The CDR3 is CASSRRGPYEQYF. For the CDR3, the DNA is TGTGCCAGCAGTCGGAGGGGCCCCTACGAGCAGTACTTC.

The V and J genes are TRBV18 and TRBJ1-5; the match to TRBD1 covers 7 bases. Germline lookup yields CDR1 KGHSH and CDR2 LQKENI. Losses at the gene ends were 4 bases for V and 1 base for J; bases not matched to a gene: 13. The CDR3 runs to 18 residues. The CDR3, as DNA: TGTGCCAGCTCACAGACAGGGACGGTTGATATGAGCAATCAGCCCCAGCATTTT. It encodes CASSQTGTVDMSNQPQHF. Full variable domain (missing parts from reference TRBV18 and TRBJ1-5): NAGVMQNPRHLVRRRGQEARLRCSPMKGHSHVYWYRQLPEEGLKFMVYLQKENIIDESGMPKERFSAEFPKEGPSILRIQQVVRGDSAAYFCASSQTGTVDMSNQPQHFGDGTRLSIL.

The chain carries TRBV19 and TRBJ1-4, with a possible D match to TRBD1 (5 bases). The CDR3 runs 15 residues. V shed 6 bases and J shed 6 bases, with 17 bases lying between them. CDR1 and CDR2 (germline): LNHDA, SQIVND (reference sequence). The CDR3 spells CASRGRPEGYEKLFF. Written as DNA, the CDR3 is TGTGCCAGTAGGGGACGCCCGGAGGGGTATGAAAAACTGTTTTTT. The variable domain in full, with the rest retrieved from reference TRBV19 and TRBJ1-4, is DGGITQSPKYLFRKEGQNVTLSCEQNLNHDAMYWYRQDPGQGLRLIYYSQIVNDFQKGDIAEGYSVSREKKESFPLTVTSAQKNPTAFYLCASRGRPEGYEKLFFGSGTQLSVL.

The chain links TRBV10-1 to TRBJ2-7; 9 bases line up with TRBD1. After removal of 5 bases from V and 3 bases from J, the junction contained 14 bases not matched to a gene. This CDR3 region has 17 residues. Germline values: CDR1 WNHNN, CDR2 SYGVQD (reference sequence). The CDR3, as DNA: TGCGCCAGCAGTCCGGACAGGGGACGTAACCGACGCTACGAGCAGTACTTC. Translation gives CASSPDRGRNRRYEQYF.

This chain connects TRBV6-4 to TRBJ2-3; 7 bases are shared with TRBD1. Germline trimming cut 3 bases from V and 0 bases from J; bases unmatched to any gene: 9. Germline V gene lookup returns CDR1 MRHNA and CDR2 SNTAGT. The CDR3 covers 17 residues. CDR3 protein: CASSDHTGVPSTDTQYF. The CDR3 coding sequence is TGTGCCAGCAGTGATCATACAGGGGTTCCTAGCACAGATACGCAGTATTTT.

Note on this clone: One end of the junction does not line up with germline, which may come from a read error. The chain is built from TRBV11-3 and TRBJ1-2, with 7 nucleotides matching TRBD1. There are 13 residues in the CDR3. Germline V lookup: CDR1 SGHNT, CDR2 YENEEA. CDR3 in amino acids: CASSPGQIYGYTF. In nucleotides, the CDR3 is TGTGCCAGCAGCCCGGGACAGATCTATGGCTACACCTTT.

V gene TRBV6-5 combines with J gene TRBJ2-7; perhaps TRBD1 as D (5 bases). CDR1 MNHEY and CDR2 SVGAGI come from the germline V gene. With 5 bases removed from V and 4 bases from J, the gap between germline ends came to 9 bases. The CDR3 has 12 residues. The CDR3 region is CASSDQGYEQYF. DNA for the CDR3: TGTGCCAGCAGTGATCAGGGATACGAGCAGTACTTC.

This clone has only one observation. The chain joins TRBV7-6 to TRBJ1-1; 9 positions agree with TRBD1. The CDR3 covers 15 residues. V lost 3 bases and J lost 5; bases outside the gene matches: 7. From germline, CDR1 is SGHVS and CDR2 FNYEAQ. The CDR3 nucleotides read TGTGCCAGCAGCTTCGCCGGGACAGGGATGACTGAAGCTTTCTTT. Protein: CASSFAGTGMTEAFF.

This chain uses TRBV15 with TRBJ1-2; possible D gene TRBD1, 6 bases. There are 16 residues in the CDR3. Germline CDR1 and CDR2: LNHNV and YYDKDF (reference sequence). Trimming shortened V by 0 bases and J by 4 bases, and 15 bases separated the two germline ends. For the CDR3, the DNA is TGTGCCACCAGCAGAGAACACGGGCAGGGGCCCTATGGCTACACCTTC. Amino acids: CATSREHGQGPYGYTF. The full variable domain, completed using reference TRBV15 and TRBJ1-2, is DAMVIQNPRYQVTQFGKPVTLSCSQTLNHNVMYWYQQKSSQAPKLLFHYYDKDFNNEADTPDNFQSRRPNTSFCFLDIRSPGLGDTAMYLCATSREHGQGPYGYTFGSGTRLTVV.

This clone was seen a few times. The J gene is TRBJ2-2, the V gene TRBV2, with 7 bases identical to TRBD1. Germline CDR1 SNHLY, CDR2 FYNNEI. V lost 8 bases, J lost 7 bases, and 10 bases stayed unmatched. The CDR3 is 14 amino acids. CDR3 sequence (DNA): TGTGCCAGCGTTGGGACAGCCTCTGGCGGGGAGCTGTTTTTT. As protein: CASVGTASGGELFF.